This T cell receptor beta chain is from a study of monozygotic twins with inflammatory bowel disease. UMIs containing a 6-nucleotide sample barcode were added via template switching. TCRalpha and TCRbeta cDNA underwent two nested PCRs of 16 and 9 cycles. From the 5' RACE reads, TCRdb lists one entry per CDR3 protein and no DNA. Its table lists approximately 150,000 distinct CDR3 sequences. This CDR3 spans 19 amino acids. Germline CDR1 SGHAT, CDR2 FQNNGV. Every single donor had an approximately 2.5 ml blood sample drawn. A word on this clonotype: What it binds is unknown.

Study outcomes and limitations: Healthy twins shared more clonotypes with others than IBD patients, most markedly active ones.

This clonotype originated in a human donor with ulcerative colitis or Crohn's disease, or a healthy co-twin of an affected twin (not recorded which). What was sequenced was blood. The chain uses TRBV11-2 and TRBJ1-2; with no DNA, the TCRdb D assignment of TRBD1 cannot be verified. The CDR3 loop is CASSLDSLTRDRAPYGYTF.